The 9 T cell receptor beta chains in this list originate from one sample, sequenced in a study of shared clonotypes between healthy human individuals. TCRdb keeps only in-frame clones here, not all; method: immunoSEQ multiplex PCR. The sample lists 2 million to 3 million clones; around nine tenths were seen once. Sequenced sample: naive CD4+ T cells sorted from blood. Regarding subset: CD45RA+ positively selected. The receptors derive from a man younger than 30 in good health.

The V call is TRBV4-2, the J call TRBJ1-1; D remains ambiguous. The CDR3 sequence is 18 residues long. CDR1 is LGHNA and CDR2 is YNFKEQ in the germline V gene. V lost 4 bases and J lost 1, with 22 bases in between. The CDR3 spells CASSPKTTQSGKNTEAFF. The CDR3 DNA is TGTGCCAGCAGCCCGAAGACCACTCAGAGCGGGAAGAACACTGAAGCTTTCTTT.

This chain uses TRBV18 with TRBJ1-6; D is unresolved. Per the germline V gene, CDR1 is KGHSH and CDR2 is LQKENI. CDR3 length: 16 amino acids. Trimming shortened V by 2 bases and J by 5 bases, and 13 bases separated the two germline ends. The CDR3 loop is CASSPLGERHNSPLHF. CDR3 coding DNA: TGTGCCAGCTCACCATTGGGCGAAAGACATAATTCACCCCTCCACTTT.

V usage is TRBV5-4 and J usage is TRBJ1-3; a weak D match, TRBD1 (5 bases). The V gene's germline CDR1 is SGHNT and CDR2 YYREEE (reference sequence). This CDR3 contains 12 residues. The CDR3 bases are TGTGCTTCGAGGGGCTCTGGAAACACCATATATTTT. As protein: CASRGSGNTIYF.

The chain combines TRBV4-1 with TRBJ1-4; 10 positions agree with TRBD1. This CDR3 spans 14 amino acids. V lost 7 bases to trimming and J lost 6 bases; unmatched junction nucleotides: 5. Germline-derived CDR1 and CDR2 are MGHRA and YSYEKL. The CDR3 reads CASKTGTGDEKLFF. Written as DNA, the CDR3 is TGCGCCAGCAAAACCGGGACAGGGGATGAAAAACTGTTTTTT.

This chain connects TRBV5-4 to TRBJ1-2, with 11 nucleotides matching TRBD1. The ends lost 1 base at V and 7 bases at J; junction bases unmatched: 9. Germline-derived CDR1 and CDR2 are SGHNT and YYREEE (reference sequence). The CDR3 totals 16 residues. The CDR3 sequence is CASSLKRGQGAFGYTF. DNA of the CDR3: TGTGCCAGCAGCTTGAAAAGAGGACAGGGGGCGTTTGGCTACACCTTC.

The CDR3 nucleotides are TGCAGCGTTTTGGGACAGGGGGCGTCGGGCGAGCAGTACTTC. The encoded protein is CSVLGQGASGEQYF. The gene calls are TRBV29-1 and TRBJ2-7; 12 bases fit TRBD1. Trimming took 5 bases from V and 6 from J; bases not matched to a gene: 8. This CDR3 comprises 14 residues. CDR1 and CDR2 from the germline V gene are SQVTM and ANQGSEA.

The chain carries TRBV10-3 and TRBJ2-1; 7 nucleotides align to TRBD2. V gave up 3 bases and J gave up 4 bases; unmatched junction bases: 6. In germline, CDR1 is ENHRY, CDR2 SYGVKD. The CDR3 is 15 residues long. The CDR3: CAISDAGVSYNEQFF. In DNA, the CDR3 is TGTGCCATCAGTGACGCGGGAGTAAGTTACAATGAGCAGTTCTTC.

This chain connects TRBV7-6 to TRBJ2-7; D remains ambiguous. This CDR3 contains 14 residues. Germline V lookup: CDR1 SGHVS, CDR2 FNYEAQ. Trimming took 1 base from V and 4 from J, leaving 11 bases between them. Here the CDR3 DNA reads TGTGCCAGCAGCTTAGGGACGGTCGTTTACGAGCAGTACTTC. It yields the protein CASSLGTVVYEQYF.

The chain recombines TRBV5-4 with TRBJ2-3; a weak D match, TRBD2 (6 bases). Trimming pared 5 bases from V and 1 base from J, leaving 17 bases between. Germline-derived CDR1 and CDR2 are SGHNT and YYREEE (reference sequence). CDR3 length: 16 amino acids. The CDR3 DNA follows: TGTGCCAGCAGGCTCTCGGGAGCGCTCGGCACAGATACGCAGTATTTT. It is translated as CASRLSGALGTDTQYF. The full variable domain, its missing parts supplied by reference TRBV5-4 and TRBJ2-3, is ETGVTQSPTHLIKTRGQQVTLRCSSQSGHNTVSWYQQALGQGPQFIFQYYREEENGRGNFPPRFSGLQFPNYSSELNVNALELDDSALYLCASRLSGALGTDTQYFGPGTRLTVL.